These 13 T cell receptor beta chains were sequenced from one sample in a study of blood T cell repertoires in COVID-19. The protocol was immunoSEQ multiplex PCR, while the TCRdb copy is restricted to in-frame clones and leaves out a portion. The table includes roughly 390,000 clones, 80% to 90% detected once. Material: peripheral blood. The receptor set was obtained from a woman in her twenties or thirties with COVID-19, enrolled during active disease.

The chain uses TRBV4-1 and TRBJ2-7; 10 nucleotides agree with TRBD2. Per the germline V gene, CDR1 is MGHRA and CDR2 is YSYEKL. The CDR3 totals 15 residues. V lost 2 bases to trimming and J lost 5 bases; unmatched junction nucleotides: 6. The CDR3 bases are TGCGCCAGCAGCCAAAGCGGGACTAGCGTGGACGAGCAGTACTTC. Protein sequence: CASSQSGTSVDEQYF.

The chain employs TRBV30 and TRBJ1-2; D is perhaps TRBD1 (5 bases). The ends were cut back, 5 bases at V and 6 bases at J, with 10 bases in the middle. CDR3 size: 11 residues. Germline CDR1 GTSNPN, CDR2 SVGIG (reference sequence). The CDR3 protein is CAWYQGNGYTF. The CDR3 bases are TGTGCCTGGTACCAGGGTAATGGCTACACCTTC.

This sequence joins TRBV4-2 and TRBJ1-2; 7 nucleotides align to TRBD1. Germline-derived CDR1 and CDR2 are LGHNA and YNFKEQ. The junction had 4 bases not matched to a gene; V was cut back by 1 base and J by 2 bases. The CDR3 length is 15 residues. The CDR3 DNA reads TGTGCCAGCAGCCAAGGACAGGGAATCAACTATGGCTACACCTTC. Translating gives CASSQGQGINYGYTF.

As concerns this clone: The sample holds other DNA sequences that translate to the same CDR3. V gene TRBV5-1 combines with J gene TRBJ2-7, with 9 bases lining up with TRBD1. The CDR3 has 14 amino acids. V was pared by 5 bases and J by 3 bases, with 6 bases of the junction left unmatched. Germline V CDR1 and CDR2: SGHRS, YFSETQ. The chain's CDR3 is CASSRGTGSYEQYF. DNA for the CDR3: TGCGCCAGCAGTCGAGGGACAGGGAGCTACGAGCAGTACTTC.

This clone was counted a few times. The J gene is TRBJ2-7, the V gene TRBV28; TRBD2 matches at 8 bases. This CDR3 has 12 amino acids. Germline V gene lookup returns CDR1 MDHEN and CDR2 SYDVKM. Trimming removed 8 bases from V and 6 bases from J; junction bases left unmatched: 6. CDR3 bases: TGTGCCAGCGAGCGGGGGACCAGCGAGCAGTACTTC. It codes for CASERGTSEQYF. The variable domain in full, completed from reference TRBV28 and TRBJ2-7, reads DVKVTQSSRYLVKRTGEKVFLECVQDMDHENMFWYRQDPGLGLRLIYFSYDVKMKEKGDIPEGYSVSREKKERFSLILESASTNQTSMYLCASERGTSEQYFGPGTRLTVT.

V is TRBV19 and J is TRBJ2-5; TRBD2 matches 9 bases. J was trimmed by 5 bases and V by 10 bases; bases with no gene match: 8. This CDR3 is 13 amino acids long. CDR1 is LNHDA, CDR2 SQIVND, per germline (reference sequence). CDR3 protein: CATRSGRRETQYF. CDR3 sequence (DNA): TGTGCCACCCGTAGCGGGAGAAGGGAGACCCAGTACTTC.

This clone appeared once. V is TRBV2 and J is TRBJ2-2, with a possible D match to TRBD2 (6 bases). Germline lookup yields CDR1 SNHLY and CDR2 FYNNEI. This CDR3 is built from 16 residues. Trimming removed 6 bases at V and 1 base at J, with 15 bases between. CDR3 sequence: CASRPTSSQNTGELFF. The CDR3 region has the DNA TGTGCCAGCAGACCCACTAGCAGCCAGAACACCGGGGAGCTGTTTTTT.

V usage is TRBV29-1 and J usage is TRBJ2-1, with a weak D call TRBD1 (6 bases). The CDR3 has 15 amino acids. Germline loops: CDR1 SQVTM, CDR2 ANQGSEA. Trimming took 0 bases from V and 4 from J, leaving 13 bases between them. CDR3 DNA sequence: TGCAGCGTTGAAGATAACAGGGCAGGATACAATGAGCAGTTCTTC. Residues: CSVEDNRAGYNEQFF.

This clone was observed a few times. The chain uses TRBV7-3 and TRBJ1-2; unclear D gene. Germline CDR1 SGHTA, CDR2 FQGTGA. This CDR3 contains 12 residues. Trimming stripped 5 bases from V and 7 bases from J, with 11 bases between. Written as DNA, the CDR3 is TGTGCCAGCAGCGCGGGGTTGGGTGGCTACACCTTC. Its translation is CASSAGLGGYTF. Filled out from reference TRBV7-3 and TRBJ1-2, the complete variable domain reads GAGVSQTPSNKVTEKGKYVELRCDPISGHTALYWYRQSLGQGPEFLIYFQGTGAADDSGLPNDRFFAVRPEGSVSTLKIQRTERGDSAVYLCASSAGLGGYTFGSGTRLTVV.

The chain has TRBV7-9 and TRBJ1-5; D gene uncertain. Germline-derived CDR1 and CDR2 are SEHNR and FQNEAQ (reference sequence). CDR3 size: 15 residues. Trimming left V 1 base short and J 0 bases short, with 7 bases between. CDR3 residues: CASSLGADSNQPQHF. The CDR3 nucleotides read TGTGCCAGCAGCTTAGGAGCGGATAGCAATCAGCCCCAGCATTTT.

The chain couples TRBV27 to TRBJ2-1; the D gene is possibly TRBD2 (6 bases). The CDR3 runs 16 residues. Trimming shortened V by 0 bases and J by 2 bases, and 11 bases separated the two germline ends. Germline assignment: CDR1 MNHEY and CDR2 SMNVEV (reference sequence). The CDR3 spells CASSLSSASAYNEQFF. Written as DNA, the CDR3 is TGTGCCAGCAGTTTATCGTCGGCTAGCGCCTACAATGAGCAGTTCTTC.

The genes are TRBV5-1 and TRBJ2-7, with D possibly matching TRBD1 (6 bases). This CDR3 has 15 residues. Germline CDR1 SGHRS, CDR2 YFSETQ. With 4 bases removed from V and 10 bases from J, the gap between germline ends came to 24 bases. The CDR3 is CASSPQMGAEGRQYF. The CDR3 region has the DNA TGCGCCAGCAGCCCACAAATGGGGGCTGAGGGCCGCCAGTACTTC.

This chain joins TRBV4-1 and TRBJ2-1; 13 bases agree with TRBD2. Germline V lookup: CDR1 MGHRA, CDR2 YSYEKL. The CDR3 spans 14 residues. The trim removed 4 bases at V and 8 bases at J, leaving 2 bases unmatched. CDR3: CASSLGLAGDEQFF. In DNA, the CDR3 is TGCGCCAGCAGCCTTGGACTAGCGGGAGATGAGCAGTTCTTC.